The 13 T cell receptor beta chains reported below all come from one sample, sequenced in a study of shared clonotypes between healthy human individuals. Measured with immunoSEQ multiplex PCR; TCRdb has only the in-frame clones, and not every one. The sample includes 1.4 million or so clones, roughly 98.5% seen only once; the top ten take approximately 0.4%. The sequenced sample consisted of naive CD4+ T cells sorted from blood. Subset: CD45RA+ positively selected. Every receptor here comes from a man between 25 and 39 years old in good health.

The chain joins TRBV7-6 to TRBJ2-2; no reliable D call. V dropped 5 bases and J dropped 7 bases, with 5 bases sitting between them. Germline V gene lookup returns CDR1 SGHVS and CDR2 FNYEAQ. This CDR3 has 11 residues. In DNA form, the CDR3 reads TGTGCCAGCAGCAGTTTCGGGGAGCTGTTTTTT. It encodes CASSSFGELFF.

V is TRBV18 and J is TRBJ2-3, with 10 bases aligning to TRBD2. Germline CDR1 and CDR2: KGHSH and LQKENI. Losses at the gene ends were 2 bases for V and 6 bases for J; bases not matched to a gene: 8. CDR3 length equals 16 residues. CDR3 amino acids: CASSPRASGSFDTQYF. For the CDR3, the DNA is TGTGCCAGCTCACCAAGGGCTAGCGGGAGTTTCGATACGCAGTATTTT.

The rearrangement uses TRBV19 and TRBJ1-5; a possible D gene is TRBD1 (5 bases). The CDR3 runs to 14 residues. The V end lost 4 bases, the J end lost 5 bases, and 12 bases lay between the germline ends. Germline CDR1 LNHDA, CDR2 SQIVND (reference sequence). The CDR3, as DNA: TGTGCCAGTAGTAGAGGACGGGGCCATCAGCCCCAGCATTTT. Its translation: CASSRGRGHQPQHF.

This clone was seen only once. This chain joins TRBV10-1 and TRBJ2-5; D possibly corresponds to TRBD2 (5 bases). With 8 bases removed from V and 4 bases from J, the gap between germline ends came to 8 bases. Germline CDR1 WNHNN, CDR2 SYGVQD (reference sequence). The CDR3 runs 11 residues. Here the CDR3 reads CASGSGETQYF. The DNA for the CDR3 is TGCGCCAGCGGGAGTGGAGAGACCCAGTACTTC.

The chain carries TRBV28 and TRBJ2-7, with 9 bases fitting TRBD2. This CDR3 is 16 amino acids long. CDR1 MDHEN and CDR2 SYDVKM come from the germline V gene. With 4 bases clipped from V and 1 base from J, the junction kept 8 bases outside the gene matches. CDR3 in DNA: TGTGCCAGCAGTTCACCCAAGACTAGCGGATCCTACGAGCAGTACTTC. It encodes CASSSPKTSGSYEQYF. Full variable domain (rest looked up from reference TRBV28 and TRBJ2-7): DVKVTQSSRYLVKRTGEKVFLECVQDMDHENMFWYRQDPGLGLRLIYFSYDVKMKEKGDIPEGYSVSREKKERFSLILESASTNQTSMYLCASSSPKTSGSYEQYFGPGTRLTVT.

The chain combines TRBV7-8 with TRBJ2-5, with TRBD2 identical over 13 bases. The V gene end was trimmed by 5 bases and the J gene end by 4 bases; junction bases not matched to a gene: 10. The CDR3 contains 17 residues. CDR1 SGHVS and CDR2 FQNEAQ come from the germline V gene. The CDR3 spells CASSLGPGLAGIETQYF. CDR3 nucleotide sequence: TGTGCCAGCAGCCTCGGACCGGGACTAGCGGGAATAGAGACCCAGTACTTC.

The CDR3 here is CAISERGSGRARSYNEQFF. Here the CDR3 DNA reads TGTGCCATCAGTGAGCGGGGTAGCGGGAGGGCCCGGTCCTACAATGAGCAGTTCTTC. The J gene is TRBJ2-1, the V gene TRBV10-3, with 11 bases lining up with TRBD2. V trimming: 2 bases; J trimming: 1 base; junction bases outside the gene matches: 10. This CDR3 has 19 residues. Germline-derived CDR1 and CDR2 are ENHRY and SYGVKD.

This clone was counted a single time. The rearrangement links TRBV7-3 to TRBJ2-3; 9 bases agree with TRBD2. Trimming removed 1 base from V and 1 base from J; junction bases left unmatched: 6. Germline V lookup: CDR1 SGHTA, CDR2 FQGTGA. The CDR3 extends over 17 amino acids. CDR3 nucleotide sequence: TGTGCCAGCAGCTTAATTGGTCGGACTAGCGGCACAGATACGCAGTATTTT. Translation: CASSLIGRTSGTDTQYF.

CDR3 loop: CASSQDAGTGFYEQYF. CDR3 coding DNA: TGTGCCAGCAGCCAAGATGCGGGGACAGGGTTCTACGAGCAGTACTTC. The chain couples TRBV14 to TRBJ2-7, with TRBD1 identical over 9 bases. The germline CDR1 and CDR2 sequences are SGHDN and FVKESK. V trimming: 0 bases; J trimming: 3 bases; junction bases outside the gene matches: 6. The CDR3 sequence is 16 residues long.

The rearrangement uses TRBV4-3 and TRBJ2-7; D is perhaps TRBD1 or TRBD2 (5 bases each). This CDR3 contains 14 residues. Germline V CDR1 and CDR2: LGHNA, YSLEER. V lost 3 bases to trimming and J lost 3 bases, with 12 bases between them. CDR3 coding DNA: TGCGCCAGCAGCCAGCAAGTTGGGGGCTACGAGCAGTACTTC. Its translation is CASSQQVGGYEQYF.

This clone was counted a single time. The gene calls are TRBV2 and TRBJ1-5; a possible D gene is TRBD1 (5 bases). Germline V gene lookup returns CDR1 SNHLY and CDR2 FYNNEI. The CDR3 has 15 amino acids. V was cut by 4 bases and J by 5 bases, with 15 bases left in between. In DNA, the CDR3 is TGTGCCAGCAGTGCCGGGACGGCAAGGCATCAGCCCCAGCATTTT. It codes for CASSAGTARHQPQHF.

This clone is a singleton in its sample. This sequence joins TRBV19 and TRBJ2-7; TRBD1 agrees at 9 bases. Trimming cost V 0 bases and J 3 bases; bases outside gene matches: 3. CDR1 LNHDA and CDR2 SQIVND come from the germline V gene (reference sequence). The CDR3 runs to 15 residues. DNA for the CDR3: TGTGCCAGTAGTATAGACGGGACAGGGATCTACGAGCAGTACTTC. Amino acids: CASSIDGTGIYEQYF.

The chain combines TRBV29-1 with TRBJ1-1; D uncertain. The CDR3 is 11 amino acids. V was shortened by 7 bases and J by 11 bases, with 17 bases between the two germline ends. Germline V gene lookup returns CDR1 SQVTM and CDR2 ANQGSEA. The CDR3 region has the DNA TGCAGCGCTCAAGCGGACCGACGGGCTTTCTTT. Protein: CSAQADRRAFF.